These T cell receptor beta chains were read from a single sample in a study of shared clonotypes between healthy human individuals. Libraries were prepared by immunoSEQ multiplex PCR; TCRdb keeps only in-frame clonotypes and omits some of them. The sample consists of about 700,000 clones, less than 85% of them appearing once. What was sequenced was memory CD4+ T cells sorted from blood. The receptors shown here come from a woman in her twenties or thirties in good health. CDR3s include the opening cysteine and the closing phenylalanine or tryptophan. D genes are given only for firm matches. Only part of the rows carry a size: once, few, many, or a class if the clone is expanded.

CDR3 DNA: TGTGCCAGCAGCTTAGACCCACTAGCGGGAGCTGGGGCCAACGTCCTGACTTTC; CDR3 protein: CASSLDPLAGAGANVLTF; clone size: .; J gene: TRBJ2-6; V gene: TRBV11-2; D gene: TRBD2
CDR3 DNA: TGTGCCAGTAGCGGGACAGGGGGAAATGGAAACACCATATATTTT; CDR3 protein: CASSGTGGNGNTIYF; clone size: .; J gene: TRBJ1-3; V gene: TRBV19; D gene: TRBD1
CDR3 DNA: TGCGCCAGCAGGCCGGGACCAGAACCCACAGATACGCAGTATTTT; CDR3 protein: CASRPGPEPTDTQYF; clone size: .; J gene: TRBJ2-3; V gene: TRBV5-1; D gene: .
CDR3 DNA: TGTGCCAGCAGCTTAAACCGGGACAAAAGATACGAGCAGTACTTC; CDR3 protein: CASSLNRDKRYEQYF; clone size: once; J gene: TRBJ2-7; V gene: TRBV11-2; D gene: .
CDR3 DNA: TGTGCCACCCCGGACAGCAACTATATCCAGCAGTATTTT; CDR3 protein: CATPDSNYIQQYF; clone size: .; J gene: TRBJ2-3; V gene: TRBV6-1; D gene: .
CDR3 DNA: TGTGCCAGCAGCTTAAGGGGGCTTGGAACTGAAGCTTTCTTT; CDR3 protein: CASSLRGLGTEAFF; clone size: .; J gene: TRBJ1-1; V gene: TRBV11-2; D gene: TRBD1
CDR3 DNA: TGTGCCAGCAGATTAACGACAGGGGGCTCCTACGAGCAGTACTTC; CDR3 protein: CASRLTTGGSYEQYF; clone size: .; J gene: TRBJ2-7; V gene: TRBV11-2; D gene: TRBD1
CDR3 DNA: TGTGCCAGCACATGGGGACAGGGTGCGGTAGTTGAGCAGTTCTTC; CDR3 protein: CASTWGQGAVVEQFF; clone size: .; J gene: TRBJ2-1; V gene: TRBV25-1; D gene: TRBD1
CDR3 DNA: TGTGCCAGTAGTATTTCGGGGACACCTCGAGCTGGGGCCAACGTCCTGACTTTC; CDR3 protein: CASSISGTPRAGANVLTF; clone size: .; J gene: TRBJ2-6; V gene: TRBV19; D gene: .
CDR3 DNA: TGTGCCAGCAGTTTTAAGGGGACAGGGGGTTTGAGCACCGGGGAGCTGTTTTTT; CDR3 protein: CASSFKGTGGLSTGELFF; clone size: .; J gene: TRBJ2-2; V gene: TRBV27; D gene: TRBD1
CDR3 DNA: TGTGCCAGCGGGGGCCAACTTAACTATGGCTACACCTTC; CDR3 protein: CASGGQLNYGYTF; clone size: .; J gene: TRBJ1-2; V gene: TRBV5-4; D gene: .
CDR3 DNA: TGCGCCAGCAGCCTGGGACTAGCGGGAGACTACGAGCAGTACTTC; CDR3 protein: CASSLGLAGDYEQYF; clone size: .; J gene: TRBJ2-7; V gene: TRBV5-1; D gene: TRBD2
CDR3 DNA: TGTGCCAGCAGTGATTCTTACAGGGGGAGACAAGAGACCCAGTACTTC; CDR3 protein: CASSDSYRGRQETQYF; clone size: many; J gene: TRBJ2-5; V gene: TRBV25-1; D gene: TRBD1
CDR3 DNA: TGTGCCAGCAGCTTCGGACAGGGTCATACGGGCGGCTACACCTTC; CDR3 protein: CASSFGQGHTGGYTF; clone size: .; J gene: TRBJ1-2; V gene: TRBV9; D gene: TRBD1
CDR3 DNA: TGTGCCAGCAGCTTGGTGGGGGAAGAGGGGCAGTACTTC; CDR3 protein: CASSLVGEEGQYF; clone size: .; J gene: TRBJ2-7; V gene: TRBV5-5; D gene: .
CDR3 DNA: TGTGCCAGCAGCTTAGGTATCCGGGACAATCGCAATCAGCCCCAGCATTTT; CDR3 protein: CASSLGIRDNRNQPQHF; clone size: .; J gene: TRBJ1-5; V gene: TRBV11-2; D gene: .
CDR3 DNA: TGTGCCAGCAGCCTTGGGACTGGCAGGAATGAGCAGTTCTTC; CDR3 protein: CASSLGTGRNEQFF; clone size: .; J gene: TRBJ2-1; V gene: TRBV7-3; D gene: .
CDR3 DNA: TGTGCCAGTAGGGCCCCTGGCCAGGGGAGATCTAGGAATGAGCAGTTCTTC; CDR3 protein: CASRAPGQGRSRNEQFF; clone size: .; J gene: TRBJ2-1; V gene: TRBV19; D gene: .
CDR3 DNA: TGTGCCAGTAGCTTAAGGGGGATGAACACTGAAGCTTTCTTT; CDR3 protein: CASSLRGMNTEAFF; clone size: .; J gene: TRBJ1-1; V gene: TRBV19; D gene: .
CDR3 DNA: TGTGCCAGCAGCCGTGGACTAGCGGGAATCACAGATACGCAGTATTTT; CDR3 protein: CASSRGLAGITDTQYF; clone size: .; J gene: TRBJ2-3; V gene: TRBV5-8; D gene: TRBD2
CDR3 DNA: TGTGCCATCAGTGACTGGAGGGGTGGGGCCGGGGAGCTGTTTTTT; CDR3 protein: CAISDWRGGAGELFF; clone size: .; J gene: TRBJ2-2; V gene: TRBV10-3; D gene: .
CDR3 DNA: TGTGCCAGCAGCCCCGGACAGCACACAGATACGCAGTATTTT; CDR3 protein: CASSPGQHTDTQYF; clone size: .; J gene: TRBJ2-3; V gene: TRBV14; D gene: .
CDR3 DNA: TGCAGCACCCCCGGTCGGGGCTCCACAGATACGCAGTATTTT; CDR3 protein: CSTPGRGSTDTQYF; clone size: .; J gene: TRBJ2-3; V gene: TRBV29-1; D gene: .
CDR3 DNA: TGCGCCAGCAGCTTCCTTAGCGACCGGGGCCACAATGAGCAGTTCTTC; CDR3 protein: CASSFLSDRGHNEQFF; clone size: few; J gene: TRBJ2-1; V gene: TRBV5-1; D gene: .
CDR3 DNA: TGTGCCAGCAGTACACAGGGGAATGGCTACACCTTC; CDR3 protein: CASSTQGNGYTF; clone size: .; J gene: TRBJ1-2; V gene: TRBV28; D gene: TRBD1
CDR3 DNA: TGCAGTGCTAGAGTGGGGATTGTGTTCTTC; CDR3 protein: CSARVGIVFF; clone size: .; J gene: TRBJ2-1; V gene: TRBV20-1; D gene: .
CDR3 DNA: TGCGCCAGCAGCCAAGATCGGGGCCGCGGACTTAATGAAAAACTGTTTTTT; CDR3 protein: CASSQDRGRGLNEKLFF; clone size: .; J gene: TRBJ1-4; V gene: TRBV4-1; D gene: .
CDR3 DNA: TGTGCCAGTAGGCTAACTAGGGGAGTCAATCAGCCCCAGCATTTT; CDR3 protein: CASRLTRGVNQPQHF; clone size: .; J gene: TRBJ1-5; V gene: TRBV19; D gene: .
CDR3 DNA: TGTGCCAGCAGTTTAAGCCAGGGTACGGGATTGAGCGGCTACACCTTC; CDR3 protein: CASSLSQGTGLSGYTF; clone size: .; J gene: TRBJ1-2; V gene: TRBV27; D gene: .
CDR3 DNA: TGTGCCACCAGCGGATGGACAGGGGAGGTTGGCTACACCTTC; CDR3 protein: CATSGWTGEVGYTF; clone size: .; J gene: TRBJ1-2; V gene: TRBV15; D gene: TRBD1
CDR3 DNA: TGTGCCAGCAGTCACGCCGGGACAGGGTTATATGAGCAGTACTTC; CDR3 protein: CASSHAGTGLYEQYF; clone size: .; J gene: TRBJ2-7; V gene: TRBV28; D gene: TRBD1
CDR3 DNA: TGTGCCAGCAGTTACCCAGGTGGCGATACGCAGTATTTT; CDR3 protein: CASSYPGGDTQYF; clone size: .; J gene: TRBJ2-3; V gene: TRBV6-6; D gene: .
CDR3 DNA: TGTGCCAGCAGCCATATATTGGGGCGGGAGCAGTACTTC; CDR3 protein: CASSHILGREQYF; clone size: few; J gene: TRBJ2-7; V gene: TRBV14; D gene: .
CDR3 DNA: TGCGCCAGCAGCACCGGGACCGCCGGGATGGAGCAGTACTTC; CDR3 protein: CASSTGTAGMEQYF; clone size: few; J gene: TRBJ2-7; V gene: TRBV5-1; D gene: .
CDR3 DNA: TGTGCCAGCAGCCGATCAGGGAACACTGAAGCTTTCTTT; CDR3 protein: CASSRSGNTEAFF; clone size: .; J gene: TRBJ1-1; V gene: TRBV4-2; D gene: .